A single sample gave rise to the 26 T cell receptor beta chains below, sequenced in a study of T cells in women clearing cervical HPV infection. The assay was immunoSEQ multiplex PCR, and TCRdb's table has in-frame clones only and misses some. In all, the sample yields about 26,000 clones. Source material: blood buffy coat. The source of these receptors is a woman aged 18 to 75 with a cervical HPV16 infection that either progressed to CIN3+ or cleared (not recorded which).

Points on this clone: From the germline J gene comes the end of the CDR3, since the read stops 3 residues before it. The genes are TRBV6-1 and TRBJ2-3, with TRBD2 matching over 14 bases. The CDR3 length is 15 residues. V trimming: 3 bases; J trimming: 4 bases; junction bases outside the gene matches: 0. CDR1 is MNHNS and CDR2 is SASEGT in the germline V gene. The CDR3 spells CASSETSGGADTQYF. Partial CDR3 DNA: TGTGCCAGCAGTGAGACTAGCGGGGGGGCAGATACG.

As for this clone: The CDR3 extends 3 residues past the end of the read, so its final part is completed from the germline J gene. This chain joins TRBV29-1 and TRBJ1-2, with D unclear. The germline gives CDR1 SQVTM, CDR2 ANQGSEA. The ends were cut back, 5 bases at V and 2 bases at J, with 18 bases in the middle. This CDR3 is built from 15 residues. CDR3 bases read: TGCAGCGTTCCTGCCAAAAACGACTGGAACTATGGC. Its protein product is CSVPAKNDWNYG. In full, the CDR3 is CSVPAKNDWNYGYTF.

Turning to this clone: Sequencing ends 3 residues short of the CDR3 end; the germline J gene provides the rest. The rearrangement joins TRBV29-1 to TRBJ2-1; TRBD2 agrees at 15 bases. V gave up 5 bases and J gave up 6 bases; unmatched junction bases: 8. This CDR3 has 16 residues. Germline assignment: CDR1 SQVTM and CDR2 ANQGSEA. The covered CDR3 bases are TGCAGCGTTCCTAGGACTAGCGGGGGGGCCTTCAATGAG. Translation: CSVPRTSGGAFNE. The complete CDR3 sequence is CSVPRTSGGAFNEQFF.

About this clone itself: The DNA ends 3 residues before the CDR3 does, and the rest of the CDR3 is filled in from the germline J gene. The chain joins TRBV30 to TRBJ2-5; TRBD2 matches 7 bases. With V trimmed by 3 bases and J by 2 bases, 6 bases remained unmatched. The CDR3 sequence is 14 residues long. CDR1 and CDR2 (germline): GTSNPN, SVGIG (reference sequence). CDR3 DNA (partial): TGTGCCTGGAGGAGACCGGGGGGACAAGAGACC. This gives the protein CAWRRPGGQET. The full CDR3 sequence reads CAWRRPGGQETQYF.

The DNA read from the CDR3 is TGCGCCAGCAACTCCGGGACAGGGCCTGTAGGGGATGAG. Its protein is CASNSGTGPVGDE. The CDR3, in full, reads CASNSGTGPVGDEQFF. The J gene is TRBJ2-1, the V gene TRBV23-1, with 9 bases aligning to TRBD1. Read sequence stops 3 residues before the CDR3 end, and the germline J gene provides the missing end. TRBV23-1 is flagged as an ORF with uncertain function. The CDR3 runs to 16 residues. Unmatched junction bases numbered 15, after V lost 7 bases and J lost 8 bases.

Of note for this clone: The read halts 3 residues ahead of the CDR3 end, with the missing end drawn from the germline J gene. V gene TRBV12-3 or TRBV12-4 combines with J gene TRBJ2-7; 9 bases are a match to TRBD1. The CDR3 extends over 19 amino acids. V shed 2 bases and J 3 bases; nucleotides not matched to a gene: 17. CDR3 DNA (partial): TGTGCCAGCAGTTTAAGGGGGCTAACAGGGGGCACCTTTGTCTACGAG. As protein: CASSLRGLTGGTFVYE. The full CDR3 is CASSLRGLTGGTFVYEQYF.

Turning to this clone: The CDR3 is cut off 3 residues early in the read; its end comes from the germline J gene. The V gene is TRBV19, the J gene TRBJ1-2; D is uncertain. CDR3 length: 11 amino acids. Trimming took off 4 bases at V and 4 bases at J, with 4 bases between the two ends. From germline, CDR1 is LNHDA and CDR2 SQIVND (reference sequence). The CDR3 here is CASSTGYGYTF. The covered CDR3 bases are TGTGCCAGTAGTACAGGCTATGGC.

CDR3 DNA, as far as it was read: TGTGCCAGCAGCCCTACCGGGACAGGGAATGAAAAA. It is translated as CASSPTGTGNEK. The complete CDR3 reads CASSPTGTGNEKLFF. The chain employs TRBV13 and TRBJ1-4; 9 bases are shared with TRBD1. The read ends 3 residues before the CDR3 terminus; that terminus is restored from the germline J gene. Germline V gene sequence: CDR1 PRHDT, CDR2 FYEKMQ (reference sequence). This CDR3 is built from 15 residues. V was pared by 5 bases and J by 5 bases, with 6 bases of the junction left unmatched. Full variable domain (outside the CDR3, taken from reference TRBV13 and TRBJ1-4): AAGVIQSPRHLIKEKRETATLKCYPIPRHDTVYWYQQGPGQDPQFLISFYEKMQSDKGSIPDRFSAQQFSDYHSELNMSSLELGDSALYFCASSPTGTGNEKLFFGSGTQLSVL.

The CDR3 sequence: CSVADRADTGELFF. CDR3 bases read: TGCAGCGTTGCCGACAGGGCGGACACCGGGGAG. The V and J genes are TRBV29-1 and TRBJ2-2, with TRBD1 matching 7 bases. The CDR3 is cut off 3 residues early in the read; its end comes from the germline J gene. The junction had 5 bases not matched to a gene; V was cut back by 4 bases and J by 3 bases. The CDR3 is 14 residues long. The germline CDR1 and CDR2 sequences are SQVTM and ANQGSEA.

Here the CDR3 reads CASSPQRNSPLHF. CDR3 DNA, as far as it was read: TGTGCCAGCAGCCCCCAAAGGAATTCACCC. This chain links TRBV7-2 with TRBJ1-6; D gene uncertain. The read halts 3 residues ahead of the CDR3 end, with the missing end drawn from the germline J gene. This CDR3 has 13 amino acids. Per germline, CDR1 SGHTA and CDR2 FQGNSA. V lost 5 bases and J 7 bases, leaving 9 bases between the germline ends.

To note about this clone: Read sequence stops 3 residues before the CDR3 end, and the germline J gene provides the missing end. The V gene is TRBV19, the J gene TRBJ1-2; no definite D call. This CDR3 has 14 amino acids. Germline loops: CDR1 LNHDA, CDR2 SQIVND (reference sequence). The CDR3 is CASKRQESSYDYTF. The sequenced CDR3 bases are TGTGCCAGTAAGAGGCAGGAGAGCTCCTACGAC.

A remark on this clone: The read comes to an end 3 residues before the CDR3 does, leaving the germline J gene to fill in the end. V usage is TRBV2 and J usage is TRBJ2-2; TRBD2 might be the D (5 bases). Looked up from germline, CDR1 is SNHLY and CDR2 is FYNNEI. This CDR3 is 13 amino acids long. Incomplete CDR3 DNA: TGTGCCAGCAATGAGCAGGAGGAAGAAAAG. Its protein product is CASNEQEEEK. The entire CDR3 sequence reads CASNEQEEEKLFF.

Note on this clone: Sequencing ends 3 residues short of the CDR3 end; the germline J gene provides the rest. The V and J genes are TRBV27 and TRBJ1-6, with D maybe TRBD1 (6 bases). Trimming pared 7 bases from V and 9 bases from J, leaving 13 bases between. Germline CDR1 MNHEY, CDR2 SMNVEV (reference sequence). The CDR3 has 13 amino acids. The sequenced part of the CDR3 DNA is TGTGCCAGCAAGGGGGAACTGCGTTCACCC. This gives the protein CASKGELRSP. The whole CDR3 sequence is CASKGELRSPLHF.

Turning to this clone: The CDR3 goes on 3 residues after the read ends, and that part is filled in from the germline J gene. The genes are TRBV27 and TRBJ1-1, with D perhaps TRBD1 (5 bases). This CDR3 contains 11 residues. Germline V gene sequence: CDR1 MNHEY, CDR2 SMNVEV (reference sequence). Trimming pared 6 bases from V and 6 bases from J, leaving 8 bases between. The CDR3 sequence: CASRTGPEAFF. The covered CDR3 bases are TGTGCCAGCAGAACAGGCCCTGAA.

With regard to this clone: The sequenced fragment ends 3 residues before the CDR3 boundary, so the rest is inferred from the germline J gene. The chain combines TRBV7-9 with TRBJ1-2; possible D gene TRBD1, 6 bases. CDR3 length: 15 residues. Germline CDR1 and CDR2: SEHNR and FQNEAQ (reference sequence). CDR3: CASSLLTGTRYDYTF. The CDR3 DNA, read in part, is TGTGCCAGCAGCTTATTGACAGGCACCCGCTACGAC.

On this clone: The CDR3 end falls 3 residues outside the read, so it is completed with the germline J gene. This chain connects TRBV19 to TRBJ1-4; D is uncertain. V lost 4 bases, J lost 6 bases, and 12 bases lay in between. There are 14 residues in the CDR3. Germline values: CDR1 LNHDA, CDR2 SQIVND (reference sequence). The CDR3 is CASSKAGGDEKLFF. Partial CDR3 DNA: TGTGCCAGTAGTAAGGCAGGCGGGGATGAAAAA.

Of note for this clone: Coverage ceases 3 residues before the CDR3 finishes, and the germline J gene fills in the end. The chain recombines TRBV7-6 with TRBJ2-1; 10 bases line up with TRBD2. Per the germline V gene, CDR1 is SGHVS and CDR2 is FNYEAQ. This CDR3 spans 17 amino acids. The J segment lost 5 bases and the V segment lost 1 base, leaving 8 bases of the junction unmatched. The covered CDR3 bases are TGTGCCAGCAGCTTAGTCGGCGACAGCGGGGGGGACAATGAG. Translated: CASSLVGDSGGDNE. The CDR3 reads in full as CASSLVGDSGGDNEQFF.

As for this clone: Its ends do not fully match the called genes, so a read error is possible. Read data end 3 residues before the CDR3 end; the end is taken from the germline J gene. The rearrangement links TRBV4-2 to TRBJ2-3; 8 bases are a match to TRBD2. Germline V gene lookup returns CDR1 LGHNA and CDR2 YNFKEQ. CDR3 length equals 17 residues. This CDR3 reads CASSPQLARGAGDTQYF. Partial CDR3 DNA: TGCGCCAGCAGCCCCCAGTTGGCGCGGGGGGCCGGAGATACG.

A note on this clone: The read ends 3 residues early relative to the CDR3; the germline J gene fills the gap. The V gene is TRBV7-3, the J gene TRBJ1-1; a possible D gene is TRBD1 (5 bases). The CDR3 contains 14 residues. CDR1 SGHTA and CDR2 FQGTGA come from the germline V gene. Trimming took off 5 bases at V and 4 bases at J, with 14 bases between the two ends. The sequenced CDR3 bases are TGTGCCAGCAGCCTAGCGGGGCTAGGCACTGAA. Protein: CASSLAGLGTE. The CDR3 in full is CASSLAGLGTEAFF.

To note about this clone: The read finishes 3 residues shy of the CDR3 end, and the germline J gene is used to complete it. V is TRBV20-1 and J is TRBJ2-7; tentative D call: TRBD1 (6 bases). The germline CDR1 and CDR2 sequences are DFQATT and SNEGSKA (reference sequence). Trimming took off 3 bases at V and 2 bases at J, with 14 bases between the two ends. This CDR3 has 14 residues. The CDR3 loop is CSASPGQGPYEQYF. Incomplete CDR3 DNA: TGCAGTGCTAGTCCGGGCCAGGGGCCCTACGAG.

As concerns this clone: Read sequence stops 3 residues before the CDR3 end, and the germline J gene provides the missing end. V and J are TRBV4-1 and TRBJ1-1, with 7 bases fitting TRBD1. V dropped 1 base and J dropped 5; count of bases not matched to a gene: 1. Germline CDR1 is MGHRA and CDR2 is YSYEKL. The CDR3 has 13 amino acids. CDR3 DNA, as far as it was read: TGCGCCAGCAGCCAAGGACAGGGTACTGAA. Translated: CASSQGQGTE. The full CDR3 protein is CASSQGQGTEAFF.

In regard to this clone: The read ends 3 residues early relative to the CDR3; the germline J gene fills the gap. The chain recombines TRBV12-3 or TRBV12-4 with TRBJ2-2, with 11 bases aligning to TRBD2. J gave up 6 bases and V 3 bases, and 3 bases lay outside the gene matches. This CDR3 has 15 amino acids. Incomplete CDR3 DNA: TGTGCCAGCAGTTTTAGCGGGGGGGTCCCCGGGGAG. Its protein product is CASSFSGGVPGE. The full CDR3 protein is CASSFSGGVPGELFF.

Regarding this clone: The CDR3 end lies 3 residues beyond the end of the read and is filled in from the germline J gene. V and J are TRBV20-1 and TRBJ2-7; 8 bases are shared with TRBD1. Per the germline V gene, CDR1 is DFQATT and CDR2 is SNEGSKA (reference sequence). V shed 6 bases and J 2 bases; nucleotides not matched to a gene: 3. The CDR3 runs to 12 residues. The CDR3 is CSARDRTYEQYF. The DNA read from the CDR3 is TGCAGTGCGAGGGACAGGACCTACGAG.

About this clone: From the germline J gene comes the end of the CDR3, since the read stops 3 residues before it. The V call is TRBV10-3, the J call TRBJ2-5; TRBD2 aligns across 13 bases. Germline V CDR1 and CDR2: ENHRY, SYGVKD. The CDR3 runs to 14 residues. Trimming at V came to 10 bases and at J to 2 bases, leaving 4 bases not matched to a gene. The CDR3 sequence is CATGTSGEQETQYF. CDR3 bases read: TGTGCCACAGGGACTAGCGGGGAGCAAGAGACC.

With respect to this clone: The read halts 3 residues ahead of the CDR3 end, with the missing end drawn from the germline J gene. This chain uses TRBV5-1 with TRBJ1-2; the match to TRBD1 covers 9 bases. This CDR3 is built from 17 residues. Per germline, CDR1 SGHRS and CDR2 YFSETQ. V gave up 3 bases and J gave up 5 bases; unmatched junction bases: 14. The CDR3 bases that were read are TGCGCCAGCAGCTACAGCGGGACAGGGAAAACCCAATATGGC. This gives the protein CASSYSGTGKTQYG. The full CDR3 reads CASSYSGTGKTQYGYTF.

About this clone: The read gets to within 3 residues of the CDR3 end, and the germline J gene fills in the rest. J is TRBJ2-2 and V is TRBV20-1; D is ambiguous. The germline V gene encodes CDR1 DFQATT and CDR2 SNEGSKA (reference sequence). The ends were cut back, 2 bases at V and 0 bases at J, with 4 bases in the middle. The CDR3 is 13 amino acids. The CDR3: CSARLANTGELFF. The sequenced CDR3 bases are TGCAGTGCTAGACTAGCGAACACCGGGGAG.